This TCR beta chain is from a study of T cells in Graves' hyperthyroidism and ophthalmopathy. Study overall: Peripheral blood sampling occurred at initial diagnosis, before any treatment.

This clonotype occurred many times. Its antigen is unknown. The J segment lost 5 bases and the V segment lost 5 bases, leaving 19 bases of the junction unmatched. The CDR3 has 18 amino acids. Germline values: CDR1 ENHRY, CDR2 SYGVKD. Ophthalmopathy patients had Clinical Activity Score at least 3, NOSPECS grade at least 4, duration under 3 months. TCR beta CDR3 regions were amplified from RNA. An initial round of RT-PCR targeting the TCR CDR3 relied on the HTBI primer set. TCRdb re-derived calls from the multiplex PCR reads in MiXCR, one entry per CDR3 protein. Here the sample spans roughly 240,000 distinct CDR3 sequences, over 20% being singletons. General study results and limits: It was a median 6.5 months before onset that the model predicted ophthalmopathy. Ophthalmopathy could be told apart from stable hyperthyroidism with a 13 V-J model.

The receptor's source is a woman aged 40 to 55 with Graves' ophthalmopathy. The V and J genes are TRBV10-3 and TRBJ2-5; 8 nucleotides match TRBD2. Sequencing was performed on blood. CDR3: CAISSAGTRARGSETQYF. The CDR3 region has the DNA TGTGCCATCAGTAGTGCGGGGACTAGGGCGAGGGGGTCGGAGACCCAGTACTTC.